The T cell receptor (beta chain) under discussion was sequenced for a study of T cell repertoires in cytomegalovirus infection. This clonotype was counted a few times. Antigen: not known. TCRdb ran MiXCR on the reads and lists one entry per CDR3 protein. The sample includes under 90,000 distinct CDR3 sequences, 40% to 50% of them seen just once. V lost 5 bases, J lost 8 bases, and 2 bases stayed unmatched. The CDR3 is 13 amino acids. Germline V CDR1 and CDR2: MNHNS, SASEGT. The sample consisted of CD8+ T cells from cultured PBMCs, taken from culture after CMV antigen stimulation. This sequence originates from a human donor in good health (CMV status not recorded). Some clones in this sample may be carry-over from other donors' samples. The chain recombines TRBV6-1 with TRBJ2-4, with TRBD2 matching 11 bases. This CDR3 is CASSLLAGDIQYF. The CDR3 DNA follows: TGTGCCAGCAGTCTACTAGCGGGAGACATTCAGTACTTC.